Detailed here is one TCR beta chain. The antigen is not known. Germline V gene lookup returns CDR1 MNHEY and CDR2 SVGAGI. Trimming removed 8 bases from V and 4 bases from J, with 15 bases in between. This CDR3 has 15 residues. The PCR made use of 60 Vbeta and 13 Jbeta primers. The table came from immunoSEQ multiplex PCR; TCRdb's copy has only in-frame clones and leaves some out. Altogether more than 90,000 clones are present, 74% being singletons, with the ten largest covering under 14%. The record originates from a study of cytomegalovirus exposure and HLA in healthy donors. Overall study: Within an early data release were tens of millions of unique TCRs drawn from HLA-typed donors. Whole-study findings and limits: In a later analysis, compared with equally common non-associated chains, HLA-associated beta chains were more expanded.

The V call is TRBV6-5, the J call TRBJ1-6; no reliable D call. The sequenced sample was PBMCs. This clonotype was obtained from a woman aged 45 to 65 in good health and CMV-seropositive. The CDR3 DNA sequence: TGTGCCAGCGCAGATTGGTCAGGTTATAATTCACCCCTCCACTTT. Residues: CASADWSGYNSPLHF.